The rows below give T cell receptor beta chains drawn from one sample of a study of T cell changes during pregnancy in multiple sclerosis. The table came from immunoSEQ multiplex PCR; TCRdb's copy has only in-frame clones and leaves some out. The sample records 30,000 to 40,000 clones, around 94% being singletons. The source was CD8+ T cells from peripheral blood mononuclear cells, collected in the third trimester of pregnancy. The receptors shown here come from a female donor with multiple sclerosis, enrolled in a pregnancy study. The CDR3 runs from the conserved cysteine through the conserved F or W. A D gene is named only where the DNA matches it firmly. Rows may omit the clone size; those that give it use once, few, many or a size class.

cdr3_aa,cdr3_nt,clone_size,d_call,v_call,j_call
CASSFQQHTEAFF,TGTGCCAGCAGCTTCCAACAGCACACTGAAGCTTTCTTT,once,NA,TRBV7-9,TRBJ1-1
CSVDYQVENYGYTF,TGCAGCGTTGATTATCAGGTAGAGAACTATGGCTACACCTTC,NA,NA,TRBV29-1,TRBJ1-2
CASSFGRGRTEAFF,TGTGCCAGCAGCTTCGGCAGGGGGCGAACTGAAGCTTTCTTT,NA,TRBD1,TRBV5-6,TRBJ1-1
CASSLTGGDGYTF,TGTGCCAGCAGCTTAACAGGTGGCGATGGCTACACCTTC,NA,NA,TRBV7-9,TRBJ1-2
CASSSLTRGGTYEQYF,TGTGCCAGCAGTTCCCTTACGCGGGGGGGAACCTACGAGCAGTACTTC,NA,TRBD2,TRBV27,TRBJ2-7
CASSDILRQGETDTQYF,TGCGCCAGCAGCGATATTTTGAGGCAGGGGGAAACAGATACGCAGTATTTT,NA,TRBD1,TRBV4-1,TRBJ2-3
CASSIDGGFTEAFF,TGTGCCAGTAGTATAGACGGAGGTTTTACTGAAGCTTTCTTT,NA,NA,TRBV19,TRBJ1-1
CASSHNEKLFF,TGTGCCAGCAGCCATAATGAAAAACTGTTTTTT,NA,NA,TRBV28,TRBJ1-4
CARSGRGNEQFF,TGTGCTCGGTCCGGGCGGGGGAATGAGCAGTTCTTC,NA,TRBD2,TRBV30,TRBJ2-1
CASLDWDREDEQYF,TGTGCCAGCTTAGACTGGGACAGGGAGGACGAGCAGTACTTC,NA,TRBD1,TRBV2,TRBJ2-7
CASSLYNSGNNEQFF,TGCGCCAGCAGCCTTTACAATAGCGGGAACAATGAGCAGTTCTTC,NA,TRBD2,TRBV4-1,TRBJ2-1
CASSLGSMTTDTQYF,TGTGCCAGCAGCTTGGGGAGCATGACCACAGATACGCAGTATTTT,once,NA,TRBV5-8,TRBJ2-3
CSVDPPNTDTQYF,TGCAGCGTTGACCCACCTAACACAGATACGCAGTATTTT,NA,NA,TRBV29-1,TRBJ2-3
CASSLGAGGRPNTEAFF,TGTGCCAGCAGTCTAGGGGCAGGGGGCAGGCCCAACACTGAAGCTTTCTTT,NA,TRBD1,TRBV5-6,TRBJ1-1